This T cell receptor beta chain was identified during a study of response to subunit inactivated influenza vaccine. TCRdb redid the calling of the RT-PCR reads with MiXCR, one entry per CDR3 protein. The sample holds under 950,000 distinct CDR3 sequences, over 20% seen once. Unmatched junction bases numbered 9, after V lost 5 bases and J lost 8 bases. Germline V gene sequence: CDR1 SGHTA, CDR2 FQGNSA. The CDR3 totals 14 residues. General observations from the study: The authors suggested that every seasonal influenza vaccination recruits few new T cells.

Concerning this clonotype itself: The antigen is undetermined.

The V gene is TRBV7-2, the J gene TRBJ1-2; TRBD1 matches at 9 bases. The TCR sequence derives from a man aged 50 to 60 who received an inactivated influenza vaccine. Sample: PBMCs from blood, taken roughly 5 days after vaccination. This chain's CDR3 is CASSPRTGEEGYTF. In DNA form, the CDR3 reads TGTGCCAGCAGCCCCCGGACAGGGGAGGAGGGCTACACCTTC.